The clone carrying this T cell receptor (beta chain) was seen a handful of times. Its cognate antigen is unknown. The CDR3 has 12 residues. V lost 5 bases to trimming and J lost 3 bases, with 8 bases between them. CDR1 MDHEN and CDR2 SYDVKM come from the germline V gene. The source of the sample is a study of T cell responses to AZD1222 COVID-19 vaccine. Study in general: Some second doses came at about 4 weeks and others at about 12 weeks; these were pooled.

General study results and limits: Scientists sampled the repertoires only once the peak T cell response had passed. White British donors predominated, females outnumbered males, and clonal diversity was possibly underestimated. Baseline serostatus was positive in only a handful of AZD1222 recipients.

Using immunoSEQ multiplex PCR, the repertoire was profiled, and TCRdb retains in-frame clones only, with some absent. The profile shows about 93,000 clones, approximately 88% of them singletons. The V and J genes are TRBV28 and TRBJ2-7; D ambiguous. Sequencing was performed on peripheral blood, taken on day 0 of AZD1222 vaccination. The TCR comes from an adult in good health. The CDR3 DNA reads TGTGCCAGCAGTCAGAATCGCTACGAGCAGTACTTC. Its protein is CASSQNRYEQYF.